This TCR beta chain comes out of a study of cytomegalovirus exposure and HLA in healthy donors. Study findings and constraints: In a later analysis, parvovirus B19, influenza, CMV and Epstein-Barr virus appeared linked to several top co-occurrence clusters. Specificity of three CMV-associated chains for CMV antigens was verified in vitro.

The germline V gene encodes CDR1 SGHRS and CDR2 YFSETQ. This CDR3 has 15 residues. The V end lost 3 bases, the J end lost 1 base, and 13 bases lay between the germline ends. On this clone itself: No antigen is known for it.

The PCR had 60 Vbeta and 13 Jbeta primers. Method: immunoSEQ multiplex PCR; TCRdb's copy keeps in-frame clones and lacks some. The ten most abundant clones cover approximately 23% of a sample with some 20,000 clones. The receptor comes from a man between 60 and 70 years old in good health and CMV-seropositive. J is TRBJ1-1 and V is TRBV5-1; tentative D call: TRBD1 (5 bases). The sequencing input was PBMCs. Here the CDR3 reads CASSWRDSTNTEAFF. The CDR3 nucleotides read TGCGCCAGCAGCTGGAGGGACTCTACGAACACTGAAGCTTTCTTT.